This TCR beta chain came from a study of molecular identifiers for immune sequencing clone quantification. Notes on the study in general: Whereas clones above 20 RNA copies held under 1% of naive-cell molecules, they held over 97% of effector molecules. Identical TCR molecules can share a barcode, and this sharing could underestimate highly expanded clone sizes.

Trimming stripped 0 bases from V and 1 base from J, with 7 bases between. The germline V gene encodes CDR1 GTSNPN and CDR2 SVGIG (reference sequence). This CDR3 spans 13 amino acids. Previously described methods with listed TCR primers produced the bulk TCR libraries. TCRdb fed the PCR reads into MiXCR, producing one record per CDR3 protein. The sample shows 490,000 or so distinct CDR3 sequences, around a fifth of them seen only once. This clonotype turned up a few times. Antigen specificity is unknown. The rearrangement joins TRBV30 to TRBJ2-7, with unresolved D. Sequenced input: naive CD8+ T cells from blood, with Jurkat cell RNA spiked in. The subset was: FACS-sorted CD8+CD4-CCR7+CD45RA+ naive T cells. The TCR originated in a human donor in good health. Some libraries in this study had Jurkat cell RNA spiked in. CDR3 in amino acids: CAWSVSISYEQYF. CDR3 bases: TGTGCCTGGAGTGTGTCAATTTCCTACGAGCAGTACTTC.